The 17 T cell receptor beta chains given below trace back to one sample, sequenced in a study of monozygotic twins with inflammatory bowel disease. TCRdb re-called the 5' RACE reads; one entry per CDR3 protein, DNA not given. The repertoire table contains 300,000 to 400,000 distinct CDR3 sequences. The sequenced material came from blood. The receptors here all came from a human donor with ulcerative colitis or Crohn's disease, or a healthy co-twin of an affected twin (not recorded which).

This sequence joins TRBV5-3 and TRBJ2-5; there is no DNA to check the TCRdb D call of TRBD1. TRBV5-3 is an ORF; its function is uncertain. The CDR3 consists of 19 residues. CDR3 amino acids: CARSSAISPPGVEQETQYF.

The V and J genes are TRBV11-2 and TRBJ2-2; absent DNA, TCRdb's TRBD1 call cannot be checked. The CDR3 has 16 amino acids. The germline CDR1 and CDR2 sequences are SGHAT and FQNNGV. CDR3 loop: CASSRGTGGDTGELFF.

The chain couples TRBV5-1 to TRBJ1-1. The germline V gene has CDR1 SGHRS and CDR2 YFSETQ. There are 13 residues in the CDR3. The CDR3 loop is CASSLGRDTEAFF. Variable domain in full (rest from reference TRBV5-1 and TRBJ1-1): KAGVTQTPRYLIKTRGQQVTLSCSPISGHRSVSWYQQTPGQGLQFLFEYFSETQRNKGNFPGRFSGRQFSNSRSEMNVSTLELGDSALYLCASSLGRDTEAFFGQGTRLTVV.

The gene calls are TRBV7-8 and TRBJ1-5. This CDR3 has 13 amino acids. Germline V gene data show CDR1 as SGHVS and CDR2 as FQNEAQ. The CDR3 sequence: CASSLSDYQPQHF.

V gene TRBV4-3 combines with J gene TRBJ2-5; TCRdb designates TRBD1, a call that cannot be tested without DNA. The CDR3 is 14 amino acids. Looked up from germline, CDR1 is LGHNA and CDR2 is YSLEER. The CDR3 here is CASSLPDRQETQYF.

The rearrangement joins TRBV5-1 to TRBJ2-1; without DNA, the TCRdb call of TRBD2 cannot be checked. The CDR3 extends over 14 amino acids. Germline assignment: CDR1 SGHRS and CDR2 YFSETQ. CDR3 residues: CASSPPTSVDEQFF.

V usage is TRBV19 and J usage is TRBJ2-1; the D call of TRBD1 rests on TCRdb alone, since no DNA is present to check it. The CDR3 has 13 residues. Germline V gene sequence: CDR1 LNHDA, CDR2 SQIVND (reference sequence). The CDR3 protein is CASSIRGGRGQFF.

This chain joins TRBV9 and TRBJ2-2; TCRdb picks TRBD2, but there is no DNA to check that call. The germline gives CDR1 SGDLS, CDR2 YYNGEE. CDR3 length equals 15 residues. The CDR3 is CASSPQTSGVGELFF.

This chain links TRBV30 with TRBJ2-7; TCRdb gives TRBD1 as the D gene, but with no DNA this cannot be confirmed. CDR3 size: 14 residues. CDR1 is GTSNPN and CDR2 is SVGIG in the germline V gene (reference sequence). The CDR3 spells CAWSVGGGLHEQYF.

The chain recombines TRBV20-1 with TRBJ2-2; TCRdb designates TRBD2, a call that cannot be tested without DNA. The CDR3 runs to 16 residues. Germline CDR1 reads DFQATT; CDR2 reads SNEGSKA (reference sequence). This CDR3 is CSAEGLAGSYTGELFF.

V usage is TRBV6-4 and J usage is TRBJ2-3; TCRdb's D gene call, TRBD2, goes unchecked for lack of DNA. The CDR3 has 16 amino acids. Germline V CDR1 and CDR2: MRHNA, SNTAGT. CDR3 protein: CASSEEAGGSTDTQYF.

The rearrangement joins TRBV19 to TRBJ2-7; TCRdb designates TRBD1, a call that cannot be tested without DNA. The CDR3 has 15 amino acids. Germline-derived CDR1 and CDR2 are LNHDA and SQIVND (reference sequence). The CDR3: CASSMTGTAPYEQYF.

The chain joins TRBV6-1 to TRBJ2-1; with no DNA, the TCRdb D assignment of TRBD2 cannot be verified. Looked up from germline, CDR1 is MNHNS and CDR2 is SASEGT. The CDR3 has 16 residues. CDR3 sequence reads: CASSPSTSGVYNEQFF.

The CDR3 sequence: CASSLGDTTTDTQYF. The genes are TRBV5-4 and TRBJ2-3; TCRdb outputs TRBD1, but without DNA this stays unchecked. Germline CDR1 SGHNT, CDR2 YYREEE (reference sequence). CDR3 length: 15 residues.

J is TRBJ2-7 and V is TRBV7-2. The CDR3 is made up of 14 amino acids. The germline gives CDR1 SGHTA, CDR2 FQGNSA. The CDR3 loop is CASSSQRGSYEQYF.

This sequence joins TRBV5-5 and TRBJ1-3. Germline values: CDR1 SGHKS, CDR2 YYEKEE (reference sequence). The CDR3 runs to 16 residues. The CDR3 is CASSLEPRASGNTIYF.

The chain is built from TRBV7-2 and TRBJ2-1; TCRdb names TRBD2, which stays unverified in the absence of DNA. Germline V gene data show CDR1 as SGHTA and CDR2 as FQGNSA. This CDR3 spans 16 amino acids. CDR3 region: CASSLLLAGGRNEQFF.